The sequence of this TCR beta chain was determined in a study of T cell responses to AZD1222 COVID-19 vaccine. This clone was seen once. What it binds is not known. Study results and caveats: Baseline seropositives among AZD1222 recipients totaled only five to seven. Clonal diversity was possibly underestimated, and the donors were mostly white British, with more females.

Produced via immunoSEQ multiplex PCR; TCRdb's table is partial and in-frame only. The table shows about 150,000 clones, with over 75% occurring only once. This CDR3 comprises 12 residues. Trimming shortened V by 10 bases and J by 3 bases, and 12 bases separated the two germline ends. Per the germline V gene, CDR1 is LNHDA and CDR2 is SQIVND (reference sequence). The sequenced sample was peripheral blood, obtained on day 0 of AZD1222 vaccination. The chain employs TRBV19 and TRBJ1-2; perhaps TRBD1 as D (5 bases). The clonotype was recovered from an adult in good health. The CDR3 DNA follows: TGTGCCACTACGGGGCTTCACTATGGCTACACCTTC. This codes for CATTGLHYGYTF.